This TCR beta chain was found in a study of cytomegalovirus exposure and HLA in healthy donors. With respect to this clone: What it recognizes is unknown.

The germline V and J ends were trimmed by 2 bases and 5 bases, with 9 bases remaining between them. The CDR3 extends over 13 amino acids. Germline CDR1 MNHEY, CDR2 SVGAGI. With 60 Vbeta and 13 Jbeta primers, the PCR was carried out. In the source study's methods: In a later analysis, around 10 million of some 80 million unique beta chains occurred in at least two donors. The protocol was immunoSEQ multiplex PCR, while the TCRdb copy is restricted to in-frame clones and leaves out a portion. V, J and clone size were drawn from that table, and D and trimming were deduced from the DNA. The sample has roughly 83,000 clones; more than 70% are singletons. Whole-study findings and limits: Most TCR sequences showed up rarely, but some public TCRs showed up in many donors. Cytomegalovirus status, reportedly, was diagnosed with high specificity and sensitivity by the classifier.

V is TRBV6-5 and J is TRBJ1-1; D uncertain. Sequencing input: PBMCs. This TCR came from a man between 60 and 75 years old in good health and CMV-seronegative. CDR3 in amino acids: CASSYEPGTEAFF. CDR3 in DNA: TGTGCCAGCAGTTACGAACCGGGGACTGAAGCTTTCTTT.